A selection of T cell receptor beta chains follows, all from one sample in a study of CD8 T cells in Susac syndrome. TCRdb re-called the immunoSEQ multiplex PCR reads with MiXCR, one entry per CDR3 protein. The sample includes roughly 89,000 distinct CDR3 sequences, roughly 96% of them seen just once. The sequenced material came from CD8+ T cells from PBMCs. The receptors were gathered from a human donor with Susac syndrome. CDR3s include the opening cysteine and the closing phenylalanine or tryptophan. Fields, in order: V gene, clone size, D gene, J gene, CDR3 DNA, CDR3 protein. A D gene is named only where the DNA matches it firmly. A clone size is listed for some rows: how often the clone was seen (once, few, many), or a class if it is expanded.

V gene: TRBV12-3/TRBV12-4; clone size: few; D gene: NA; J gene: TRBJ1-5; CDR3 DNA: TGTGCCAGCAGTTTGGGAGATCAGCCCCAGCATTTT; CDR3 protein: CASSLGDQPQHF
V gene: TRBV2; clone size: NA; D gene: NA; J gene: TRBJ2-4; CDR3 DNA: TGTGCCAGCTCCCGAGCAGGACACAGGGGAGGGGACATTCAGTACTTC; CDR3 protein: CASSRAGHRGGDIQYF
V gene: TRBV20-1; clone size: NA; D gene: NA; J gene: TRBJ1-2; CDR3 DNA: TGCAGTGCTAGGGACACAACTAACTATGGCTACACCTTC; CDR3 protein: CSARDTTNYGYTF
V gene: TRBV7-9; clone size: NA; D gene: NA; J gene: TRBJ1-6; CDR3 DNA: TGTGCCAGCAGCGCCGTCTCCAATTCACCCCTCCACTTT; CDR3 protein: CASSAVSNSPLHF
V gene: TRBV18; clone size: NA; D gene: NA; J gene: TRBJ2-5; CDR3 DNA: TGTGCCAGCTCACCACCGACAGGTAGAGGGGAGACCCAGTACTTC; CDR3 protein: CASSPPTGRGETQYF
V gene: TRBV12-5; clone size: NA; D gene: NA; J gene: TRBJ1-6; CDR3 DNA: TGTGCTAGTGGTTTGGTTAATTCACCCCTCCACTTT; CDR3 protein: CASGLVNSPLHF
V gene: TRBV20-1; clone size: NA; D gene: NA; J gene: TRBJ1-1; CDR3 DNA: TGCAGTGCTAGTTTTGGCAGTGAAGCTTTCTTT; CDR3 protein: CSASFGSEAFF
V gene: TRBV5-4; clone size: NA; D gene: NA; J gene: TRBJ1-4; CDR3 DNA: TGTGCCAGCAGCCAGAAGGGGGGCTTTAATGAAAAACTGTTTTTT; CDR3 protein: CASSQKGGFNEKLFF
V gene: TRBV29-1; clone size: once; D gene: NA; J gene: TRBJ1-2; CDR3 DNA: TGCAGCTTGCGGGCGTCAGGCTACACCTTC; CDR3 protein: CSLRASGYTF
V gene: TRBV29-1; clone size: NA; D gene: TRBD1; J gene: TRBJ1-6; CDR3 DNA: TGCAGCGTCCGGACAGGGGACTCCTATAATTCACCCCTCCACTTT; CDR3 protein: CSVRTGDSYNSPLHF
V gene: TRBV12-3/TRBV12-4; clone size: NA; D gene: NA; J gene: TRBJ2-7; CDR3 DNA: TGTGCCAGCAGTTTAGCGCTCCGCGAGCAGTACTTC; CDR3 protein: CASSLALREQYF
V gene: TRBV5-1; clone size: NA; D gene: NA; J gene: TRBJ2-3; CDR3 DNA: TGCGCCAGCAGCTTGGACGCGAAGGGGTTAACGCAGTATTTT; CDR3 protein: CASSLDAKGLTQYF
V gene: TRBV29-1; clone size: NA; D gene: TRBD1; J gene: TRBJ2-5; CDR3 DNA: TGCAGCGTTGAAGAAACAGGGGCAGAGGAGACCCAGTACTTC; CDR3 protein: CSVEETGAEETQYF
V gene: TRBV6-5; clone size: NA; D gene: TRBD1; J gene: TRBJ2-5; CDR3 DNA: TGTGCCAGCAGTTTGACAGGGGCTGGAGAGACCCAGTACTTC; CDR3 protein: CASSLTGAGETQYF
V gene: TRBV3-1; clone size: NA; D gene: NA; J gene: TRBJ2-3; CDR3 DNA: TGTGCCAGCAGCCTCGGCGATAGCCCAGATACGCAGTATTTT; CDR3 protein: CASSLGDSPDTQYF
V gene: TRBV30; clone size: NA; D gene: NA; J gene: TRBJ2-1; CDR3 DNA: TGTGCCTGGAGTTATACAGGGTTTGGGGAGCAGTTCTTC; CDR3 protein: CAWSYTGFGEQFF